This TCR beta chain was captured in a study of somatic mutations in cytotoxic T cells in rheumatoid arthritis. Study-level background: No treatment had yet been given when patient blood (roughly 28 ml EDTA) was drawn, right after diagnosis.

Whole-study findings and limits: Slight TRBV07 underrepresentation in rheumatoid arthritis patients went unadjusted for multiple comparisons.

The CDR3 is 12 amino acids. V was pared by 1 base and J by 10 bases, with 8 bases between. Germline loops: CDR1 SNHLY, CDR2 FYNNEI. Sequencing used immunoSEQ multiplex PCR; TCRdb keeps in-frame clones, though not all of them. The profile shows 15,000 to 20,000 clones, about 80% of them singletons. As to this clone: Its cognate antigen is unknown.

The material sequenced was CD8+ T cells sorted from blood. The V call is TRBV2, the J call TRBJ2-1; D is unclear. The TCR originated in an adult with rheumatoid arthritis. This chain's CDR3 is CASSEGPREQFF. The CDR3 DNA reads TGTGCCAGCAGTGAAGGGCCTCGCGAGCAGTTCTTC.